The 31 T cell receptor beta chains reported below all come from one sample, sequenced in a study of blood T cell repertoires in COVID-19. TCRdb keeps only in-frame clones here, not all; method: immunoSEQ multiplex PCR. Counted here are roughly 280,000 clones, 85% to 90% occurring once; the ten biggest clones make up about 2.2%. The sequenced material came from PBMCs or T cells enriched from blood (not recorded which). All receptors derive from a young woman who had recovered from COVID-19.

The chain joins TRBV19 to TRBJ1-1, with D unclear. Trimming shortened V by 3 bases and J by 3 bases, and 11 bases separated the two germline ends. CDR1 and CDR2 from the germline V gene are LNHDA and SQIVND (reference sequence). This CDR3 spans 14 amino acids. The CDR3 DNA reads as TGTGCCAGTAGTATTCGGGGTATAGACACTGAAGCTTTCTTT. Its protein is CASSIRGIDTEAFF.

The count of this clone is one. The chain couples TRBV27 to TRBJ2-1, with TRBD2 matching 8 bases. The V segment lost 6 bases and the J segment 2 bases; nucleotides outside the gene matches: 6. In germline, CDR1 is MNHEY, CDR2 SMNVEV (reference sequence). This CDR3 comprises 15 residues. CDR3 nucleotide sequence: TGTGCCAGCAGCCCGGGGGGGGGTGCCTACAATGAGCAGTTCTTC. It encodes CASSPGGGAYNEQFF.

V usage is TRBV5-1 and J usage is TRBJ1-2; maybe TRBD1 (6 bases). With 4 bases removed from V and 8 bases from J, the gap between germline ends came to 12 bases. CDR1 is SGHRS and CDR2 is YFSETQ in the germline V gene. The CDR3 consists of 12 residues. DNA of the CDR3: TGCGCCAGCAGCGAAGCAGGGGAAGGCTACACCTTC. Amino acid sequence: CASSEAGEGYTF.

The chain employs TRBV28 and TRBJ1-6; D remains unclear. Trimming pared 4 bases from V and 0 bases from J, leaving 22 bases between. The CDR3 has 20 residues. Germline-derived CDR1 and CDR2 are MDHEN and SYDVKM. CDR3 sequence: CASSSVRESLRSSYNSPLHF. The CDR3 DNA reads TGTGCCAGCAGTTCCGTCCGTGAGAGCCTCCGAAGCTCCTATAATTCACCCCTCCACTTT.

The chain has TRBV6-5 and TRBJ1-5, with D hard to call. This CDR3 spans 12 amino acids. CDR1 MNHEY and CDR2 SVGAGI come from the germline V gene. V shed 6 bases and J shed 5 bases, with 8 bases lying between them. The CDR3 sequence: CASRHTDQPQHF. The DNA of the CDR3 is TGTGCCAGCAGACACACCGATCAGCCCCAGCATTTT.

The chain links TRBV15 to TRBJ1-1; TRBD1 matches at 9 bases. Germline values: CDR1 LNHNV, CDR2 YYDKDF (reference sequence). V trimming: 0 bases; J trimming: 11 bases; junction bases outside the gene matches: 4. This CDR3 has 13 amino acids. CDR3 amino acids: CATSRDRDRAAFF. The CDR3 DNA follows: TGTGCCACCAGCAGAGATCGGGACAGGGCGGCTTTCTTT.

The chain couples TRBV27 to TRBJ1-5, with 8 bases lining up with TRBD1. J gave up 7 bases and V 3 bases, and 8 bases lay outside the gene matches. Germline V gene lookup returns CDR1 MNHEY and CDR2 SMNVEV (reference sequence). The CDR3 length is 15 residues. DNA for the CDR3: TGTGCCAGCAGTTTTCGTGGACAGGGAATGCAGCCCCAGCATTTT. This gives the protein CASSFRGQGMQPQHF.

About this clone itself: Other nucleotide sequences from this sample produce the same CDR3. V is TRBV27 and J is TRBJ2-7; tentatively, D is TRBD1 (6 bases). CDR1 and CDR2 from the germline V gene are MNHEY and SMNVEV (reference sequence). V lost 3 bases and J lost 2, with 8 bases in between. The CDR3 runs to 13 residues. The CDR3 region has the DNA TGTGCCAGCAGTTTGCAGGGGACCTACGAGCAGTACTTC. It codes for CASSLQGTYEQYF.

The table lists this clone with a count of one. The gene calls are TRBV6-7 and TRBJ1-1; D gene uncertain. TRBV6-7 is filed as an ORF, its function uncertain. This CDR3 contains 14 residues. The ends were cut back, 0 bases at V and 5 bases at J, with 10 bases in the middle. CDR3 in DNA: TGTGCCAGCAGTTACTCTGGGGAGTCGACTGAAGCTTTCTTT. It is translated as CASSYSGESTEAFF.

This chain uses TRBV19 with TRBJ2-2; D is possibly TRBD1 (7 bases). V was trimmed by 7 bases and J by 2 bases, leaving 14 bases between them. The CDR3 consists of 15 residues. Per germline, CDR1 LNHDA and CDR2 SQIVND (reference sequence). CDR3 in DNA: TGTGCCAGTATCGATCAGGGGGGAAACACCGGGGAGCTGTTTTTT. This encodes CASIDQGGNTGELFF.

This rearrangement joins TRBV5-1 to TRBJ2-5, with 11 positions matching TRBD1. The CDR3 is 14 residues long. Looked up from germline, CDR1 is SGHRS and CDR2 is YFSETQ. V was pared by 3 bases and J by 7 bases, with 5 bases of the junction left unmatched. CDR3: CASSYTGTGGTQYF. DNA of the CDR3: TGCGCCAGCAGCTACACCGGGACAGGGGGGACCCAGTACTTC.

This clone was seen just once. The genes are TRBV5-5 and TRBJ2-7; 9 bases align to TRBD1. The CDR3 is made up of 14 amino acids. With 5 bases clipped from V and 2 bases from J, the junction kept 5 bases outside the gene matches. Germline V gives CDR1 SGHKS, CDR2 YYEKEE (reference sequence). Here the CDR3 reads CASSGQGTPYEQYF. Written as DNA, the CDR3 is TGTGCCAGCAGTGGACAGGGGACTCCCTACGAGCAGTACTTC.

This clone appeared once. The chain couples TRBV28 to TRBJ2-7; TRBD1 agrees at 10 bases. Germline V lookup: CDR1 MDHEN, CDR2 SYDVKM. This CDR3 has 16 residues. After removal of 3 bases from V and 3 bases from J, the junction contained 8 bases not matched to a gene. CDR3 loop: CASSLTAGTGDYEQYF. The CDR3 nucleotides read TGTGCCAGCAGTTTGACTGCCGGGACAGGGGACTACGAGCAGTACTTC.

The V call is TRBV2, the J call TRBJ1-6, with 7 bases lining up with TRBD1. V shed 8 bases, J shed 5 bases, and the junction held 6 bases outside the gene matches. CDR3 length: 14 residues. The germline gives CDR1 SNHLY, CDR2 FYNNEI. This chain's CDR3 is CASSTGAHNSPLHF. The CDR3 coding sequence is TGTGCCAGCTCAACAGGGGCCCATAATTCACCCCTCCACTTT.

The rearrangement joins TRBV11-3 to TRBJ2-1, with D perhaps matching TRBD1 (6 bases). The germline gives CDR1 SGHNT, CDR2 YENEEA. This CDR3 spans 14 amino acids. V gave up 3 bases and J gave up 5 bases, with 11 bases separating them. The CDR3 is CASSLGDNDNEQFF. CDR3 sequence (DNA): TGTGCCAGCAGCTTGGGGGACAACGACAATGAGCAGTTCTTC.

The genes are TRBV9 and TRBJ2-1; 7 bases are a match to TRBD1. The trim removed 4 bases at V and 6 bases at J, leaving 7 bases unmatched. This CDR3 contains 14 residues. The V gene's germline CDR1 is SGDLS and CDR2 YYNGEE. The CDR3 DNA reads as TGTGCCAGCAGCCCAAAGGGACAGCTCAATGAGCAGTTCTTC. This gives the protein CASSPKGQLNEQFF.

The chain carries TRBV10-3 and TRBJ1-2, with D possibly being TRBD1 (5 bases). Germline V gene lookup returns CDR1 ENHRY and CDR2 SYGVKD. This CDR3 contains 13 residues. The V end was cut by 4 bases, the J end by 3 bases, with 9 bases between. CDR3 coding DNA: TGTGCCATCAGTGGAGAGACAGACTATGGCTACACCTTC. It translates to CAISGETDYGYTF.

The gene calls are TRBV28 and TRBJ1-1; D is unresolved. This CDR3 is 12 amino acids long. The germline V gene has CDR1 MDHEN and CDR2 SYDVKM. Trimming stripped 4 bases from V and 7 bases from J, with 10 bases between. DNA for the CDR3: TGTGCCAGCAGTTACTCCATGCTTGAAGCTTTCTTT. It is translated as CASSYSMLEAFF.

V gene TRBV6-1 combines with J gene TRBJ2-5, with D perhaps matching TRBD2 (5 bases). The ends were cut back, 3 bases at V and 4 bases at J, with 9 bases in the middle. Germline V gene lookup returns CDR1 MNHNS and CDR2 SASEGT. CDR3 length: 13 amino acids. In DNA form, the CDR3 reads TGTGCCAGCAGTGACATACTAGGAGAGACCCAGTACTTC. Its protein is CASSDILGETQYF.

This clone appeared a few times. This chain uses TRBV3-1 (or the pseudogene TRBV3-2) with TRBJ2-1, with 8 bases fitting TRBD1. The V gene's germline CDR1 is LGHDT and CDR2 YNNKEL (reference sequence). The CDR3 runs 14 residues. V shed 3 bases, J shed 7 bases, and the junction held 5 bases outside the gene matches. CDR3 in amino acids: CASSQGDRPNEQFF. In DNA, the CDR3 is TGTGCCAGCAGCCAGGGGGACAGGCCAAATGAGCAGTTCTTC.

The chain joins TRBV5-1 to TRBJ1-1; D gene unclear. This CDR3 comprises 15 residues. Trimming took off 0 bases at V and 1 base at J, with 10 bases between the two ends. Germline CDR1 is SGHRS and CDR2 is YFSETQ. Here the CDR3 DNA reads TGCGCCAGCAGCTTGGTGCCCCAGGAGAACACTGAAGCTTTCTTT. It is translated as CASSLVPQENTEAFF.

The chain joins TRBV24-1 to TRBJ1-2, with D hard to call. CDR1 is KGHDR, CDR2 SFDVKD, per germline. Trimming pared 6 bases from V and 6 bases from J, leaving 7 bases between. The length of the CDR3 is 11 residues. This CDR3 is CATSLGDGYTF. Written as DNA, the CDR3 is TGTGCCACCAGTTTGGGAGATGGCTACACCTTC.

The rearrangement joins TRBV6-5 to TRBJ2-2; possible D gene TRBD2, 7 bases. The germline CDR1 and CDR2 sequences are MNHEY and SVGAGI. The CDR3 spans 15 residues. Trimming took off 7 bases at V and 0 bases at J, with 12 bases between the two ends. The CDR3 nucleotides read TGTGCCAGCACCCGAGGGGGGGCGAACACCGGGGAGCTGTTTTTT. Protein: CASTRGGANTGELFF.

V gene TRBV3-1 (or the pseudogene TRBV3-2) combines with J gene TRBJ1-2; 7 bases align to TRBD1. V gave up 1 base and J gave up 4 bases; unmatched junction bases: 15. In germline, CDR1 is LGHDT, CDR2 YNNKEL (reference sequence). The CDR3 contains 18 residues. The CDR3 sequence: CASSQVFSQGVLGYGYTF. CDR3 coding DNA: TGTGCCAGCAGCCAAGTCTTTAGTCAGGGGGTTCTAGGCTATGGCTACACCTTC.

The chain recombines TRBV28 with TRBJ1-5; TRBD1 aligns across 11 bases. Germline-derived CDR1 and CDR2 are MDHEN and SYDVKM. With V trimmed by 2 bases and J by 2 bases, 11 bases remained unmatched. The CDR3 length is 19 residues. CDR3: CASSLPDRGRIVGNQPQHF. The CDR3 DNA follows: TGTGCCAGCAGTTTACCGGACAGGGGGCGTATTGTGGGCAATCAGCCCCAGCATTTT.

This rearrangement joins TRBV6-5 to TRBJ2-2, with a tentative D call TRBD2 (5 bases). Looked up from germline, CDR1 is MNHEY and CDR2 is SVGAGI. V was pared by 6 bases and J by 1 base, with 9 bases between. This CDR3 is 14 amino acids long. The CDR3 here is CASRPEGNTGELFF. The CDR3 DNA reads as TGTGCCAGCAGGCCAGAGGGGAACACCGGGGAGCTGTTTTTT.

This clone appeared once. The chain employs TRBV9 and TRBJ1-1, with D possibly TRBD1 on 5 matching bases. Trimming pared 1 base from V and 1 base from J, leaving 8 bases between. This CDR3 has 14 amino acids. The germline CDR1 and CDR2 sequences are SGDLS and YYNGEE. This CDR3 is CASSVSRENTEAFF. Here the CDR3 DNA reads TGTGCCAGCAGCGTAAGCAGGGAGAACACTGAAGCTTTCTTT.

The chain is built from TRBV10-3 and TRBJ2-1; TRBD2 matches at 12 bases. The CDR3 has 15 amino acids. V shed 0 bases and J 12 bases; nucleotides not matched to a gene: 6. Germline loops: CDR1 ENHRY, CDR2 SYGVKD. The CDR3 DNA follows: TGTGCCATCAGTGAGTCACTAGCGGGGGGCATTGGGCAGTTCTTC. Protein product: CAISESLAGGIGQFF.

The J gene is TRBJ2-2, the V gene TRBV29-1; the D is unclear. V dropped 7 bases and J dropped 5 bases, with 8 bases sitting between them. This CDR3 contains 11 residues. Germline V gene lookup returns CDR1 SQVTM and CDR2 ANQGSEA. This CDR3 reads CSGRVTGELFF. DNA of the CDR3: TGCAGCGGCCGGGTAACCGGGGAGCTGTTTTTT.

V is TRBV2 and J is TRBJ2-1; the match to TRBD1 covers 7 bases. Trimming removed 7 bases from V and 6 bases from J; junction bases left unmatched: 12. The germline V gene encodes CDR1 SNHLY and CDR2 FYNNEI. The CDR3 length is 15 residues. The CDR3 sequence: CASTLDRVISNEQFF. Here the CDR3 DNA reads TGTGCCAGCACCCTTGACAGGGTTATATCCAATGAGCAGTTCTTC.

The CDR3 DNA reads as TGTGCCAGCAGTTCCCCGGGACAGGGATTTTCCTACGAGCAGTACTTC. Translation gives CASSSPGQGFSYEQYF. The chain links TRBV28 to TRBJ2-7; TRBD1 agrees at 9 bases. CDR3 length equals 16 residues. The trim removed 4 bases at V and 1 base at J, leaving 8 bases unmatched. CDR1 and CDR2 (germline): MDHEN, SYDVKM. Full variable domain (missing parts from reference TRBV28 and TRBJ2-7): DVKVTQSSRYLVKRTGEKVFLECVQDMDHENMFWYRQDPGLGLRLIYFSYDVKMKEKGDIPEGYSVSREKKERFSLILESASTNQTSMYLCASSSPGQGFSYEQYFGPGTRLTVT.